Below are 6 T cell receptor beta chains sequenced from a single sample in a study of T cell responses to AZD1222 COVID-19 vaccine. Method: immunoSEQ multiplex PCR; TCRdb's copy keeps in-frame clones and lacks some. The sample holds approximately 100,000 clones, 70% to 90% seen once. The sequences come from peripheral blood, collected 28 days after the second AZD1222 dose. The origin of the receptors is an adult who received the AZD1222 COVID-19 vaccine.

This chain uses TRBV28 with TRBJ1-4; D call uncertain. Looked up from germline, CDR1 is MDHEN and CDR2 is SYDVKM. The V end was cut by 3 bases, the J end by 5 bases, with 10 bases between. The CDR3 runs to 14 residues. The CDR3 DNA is TGTGCCAGCAGTTTGTCGGACGTGAATGAAAAACTGTTTTTT. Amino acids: CASSLSDVNEKLFF. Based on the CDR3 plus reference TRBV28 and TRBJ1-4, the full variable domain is DVKVTQSSRYLVKRTGEKVFLECVQDMDHENMFWYRQDPGLGLRLIYFSYDVKMKEKGDIPEGYSVSREKKERFSLILESASTNQTSMYLCASSLSDVNEKLFFGSGTQLSVL.

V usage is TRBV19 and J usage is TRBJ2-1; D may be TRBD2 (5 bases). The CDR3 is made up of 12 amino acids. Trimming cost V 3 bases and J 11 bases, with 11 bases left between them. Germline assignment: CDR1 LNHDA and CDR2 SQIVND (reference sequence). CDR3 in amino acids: CASSMLEEKQFF. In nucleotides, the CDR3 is TGTGCCAGTAGTATGTTGGAGGAAAAGCAGTTCTTC.

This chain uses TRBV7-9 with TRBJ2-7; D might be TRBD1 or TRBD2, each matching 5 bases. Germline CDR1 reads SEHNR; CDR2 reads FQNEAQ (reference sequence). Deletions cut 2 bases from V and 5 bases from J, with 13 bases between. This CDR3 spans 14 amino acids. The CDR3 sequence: CASSLLSGSDEQYF. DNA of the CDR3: TGTGCCAGCAGCTTACTGTCAGGGAGTGACGAGCAGTACTTC.

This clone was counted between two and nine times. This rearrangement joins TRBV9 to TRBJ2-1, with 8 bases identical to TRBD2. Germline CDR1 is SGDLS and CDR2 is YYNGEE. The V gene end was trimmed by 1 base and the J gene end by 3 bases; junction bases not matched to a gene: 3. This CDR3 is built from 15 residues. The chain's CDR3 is CASSVTSGVYNEQFF. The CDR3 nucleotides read TGTGCCAGCAGCGTAACTAGCGGAGTCTACAATGAGCAGTTCTTC.

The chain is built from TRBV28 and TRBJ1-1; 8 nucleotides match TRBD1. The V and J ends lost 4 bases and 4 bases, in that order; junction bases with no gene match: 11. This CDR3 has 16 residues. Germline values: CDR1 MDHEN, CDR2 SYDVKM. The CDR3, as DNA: TGTGCCAGCAGTTCCGGAGCAGGGGGCGGTGGCACTGAAGCTTTCTTT. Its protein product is CASSSGAGGGGTEAFF. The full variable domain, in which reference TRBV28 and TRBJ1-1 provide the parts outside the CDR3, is DVKVTQSSRYLVKRTGEKVFLECVQDMDHENMFWYRQDPGLGLRLIYFSYDVKMKEKGDIPEGYSVSREKKERFSLILESASTNQTSMYLCASSSGAGGGGTEAFFGQGTRLTVV.

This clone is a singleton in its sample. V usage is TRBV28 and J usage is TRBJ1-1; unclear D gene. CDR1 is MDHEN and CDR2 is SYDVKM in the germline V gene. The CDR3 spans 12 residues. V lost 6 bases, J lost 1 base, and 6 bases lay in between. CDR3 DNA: TGTGCCAGCAGGTACAGGAACACTGAAGCTTTCTTT. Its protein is CASRYRNTEAFF. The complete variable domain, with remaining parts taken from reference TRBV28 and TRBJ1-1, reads DVKVTQSSRYLVKRTGEKVFLECVQDMDHENMFWYRQDPGLGLRLIYFSYDVKMKEKGDIPEGYSVSREKKERFSLILESASTNQTSMYLCASRYRNTEAFFGQGTRLTVV.